This T cell receptor beta chain stems from a study of blood T cell repertoires in COVID-19. The table lists this clone with a few counts. Authors' methods: Estimates of nucleated cell counts were drawn from the amplification of reference gene primers. Repertoires were generated with immunoSEQ multiplex PCR, while TCRdb's copy carries only in-frame clones and drops some. D and trimming come from the DNA, and the V and J calls and clone size come from that table. Found here are about 210,000 clones, 75% to 90% of them singletons; the top ten hold approximately 19%. Cohort 3 donors counted as recovered after two negative PCRs, clearance, or resolved symptoms. This CDR3 spans 16 amino acids. The ends lost 3 bases at V and 6 bases at J; junction bases unmatched: 10. Per germline, CDR1 MNHNS and CDR2 SASEGT.

This TCR derives from a man in his forties who had recovered from COVID-19. The J gene is TRBJ2-7, the V gene TRBV6-1; 11 nucleotides match TRBD2. Specimen: PBMCs or T cells enriched from blood (not recorded which). For the CDR3, the DNA is TGTGCCAGCAGTGAGGCGCAAGGACTAGCGGGCCTCGAGCAGTACTTC. This encodes CASSEAQGLAGLEQYF.